The entry below gives a single T cell receptor beta chain sequence along with its context. The antigen remains undetermined. This specimen belongs to a study of CD8+ T cells in alopecia areata. Study-level findings and limits: Lesional tissue from the scalp (especially in alopecia totalis/universalis) showed higher clonality than normal scalp.

Peripheral blood and lesional scalp punch biopsies were taken from alopecia areata patients. RNA extraction and reverse transcription yielded cDNA as sequencing template. Generated by immunoSEQ multiplex PCR, the TCRdb table keeps only in-frame clones and is missing some. The data show 45,000 to 60,000 clones, 90% to 97% seen once. Trimming removed 8 bases from V and 7 bases from J, with 21 bases in between. The CDR3 length is 14 residues. This TCR derives from a human donor with alopecia areata. The chain is built from TRBV23-1 and TRBJ2-7, with D unresolved. TRBV23-1 is classed as an ORF, of uncertain function. This sample comprised CD8+ T cells sorted from blood, obtained at week 0. CDR3 nucleotides: TGCGCCAGCCCCACTGGGCAGACCCCTCGGGAGCAGTACTTC. Its translation is CASPTGQTPREQYF.